The clone carrying this T cell receptor beta chain showed up many times. The antigen remains unidentified. The data derive from a study of early T cells in non-severe SARS-CoV-2 infection. Background on the study: Sequencing used unsorted whole-blood bulk RNA, so chains lack pairing. Study results and caveats: The study's VDJdb matching favored anti-spike CD8 responses and missed private and CD4 specificities.

CDR1 is SNHLY, CDR2 FYNNEI, per germline. V lost 6 bases, J lost 5 bases, and 11 bases lay in between. The CDR3 sequence is 13 residues long. Unique molecular identifiers tagged individual cDNA molecules. TCRdb reanalysed the 5' RACE reads using MiXCR and keeps one entry per CDR3 protein. The data hold around 70,000 distinct CDR3 sequences, with 8% to 10% observed a single time. This sample comprised whole blood, obtained at baseline. The sequence was collected from an adult who was a healthcare worker with PCR-confirmed SARS-CoV-2 infection or an uninfected control (not recorded which). The chain recombines TRBV2 with TRBJ2-1, with D hard to call. The CDR3 DNA is TGTGCCAGCAGGAGTTCTTTGAACAATGAGCAGTTCTTC. Protein sequence: CASRSSLNNEQFF.